The 3 T cell receptor beta chains reported below all come from one sample, sequenced in a study of cytomegalovirus exposure and HLA in healthy donors. The PCR used 60 Vbeta and 13 Jbeta primers. Assay: immunoSEQ multiplex PCR; the TCRdb copy retains only in-frame clones and omits some. Seen here are about 95,000 clones, 78% observed once, and the top ten hold over 4%. Sequenced sample: PBMCs. These receptors were taken from a woman between 40 and 50 years old in good health and CMV-seropositive.

This clone was observed a handful of times. The chain carries TRBV5-5 and TRBJ2-1; 8 nucleotides align to TRBD2. Germline V gives CDR1 SGHKS, CDR2 YYEKEE (reference sequence). This CDR3 has 14 residues. V shed 2 bases, J shed 6 bases, and the junction held 4 bases outside the gene matches. Here the CDR3 DNA reads TGTGCCAGCAGCTTAGCGGGGGCTCCCAATGAGCAGTTCTTC. It yields the protein CASSLAGAPNEQFF.

This chain links TRBV11-2 with TRBJ2-7; the D gene is possibly TRBD2 (6 bases). Germline V gene sequence: CDR1 SGHAT, CDR2 FQNNGV. The CDR3 is made up of 14 amino acids. Trimming took off 4 bases at V and 0 bases at J, with 10 bases between the two ends. The CDR3 nucleotides read TGTGCCAGCAGCTCATCTAGCGTCTCCTACGAGCAGTACTTC. This encodes CASSSSSVSYEQYF.

The chain has TRBV19 and TRBJ1-2; TRBD1 might be the D (6 bases). The CDR3 extends over 15 amino acids. CDR1 LNHDA and CDR2 SQIVND come from the germline V gene (reference sequence). V lost 1 base and J lost 5, with 14 bases in between. CDR3 sequence reads: CASSIVGRGGYGYTF. DNA of the CDR3: TGTGCCAGTAGTATAGTCGGCAGGGGCGGGTATGGCTACACCTTC.